This is a list of T cell receptor beta chains from one sample in a study of blood T cells in healthy people across ages. TCRdb reanalysed the 5' RACE reads using MiXCR and keeps one entry per CDR3 protein. This sample yields fewer than 2,000,000 distinct CDR3 sequences, of which roughly two fifths are seen a single time; around 23% belongs to the top ten. The sample taken for sequencing was blood. The receptor set was obtained from a human donor in good health. Each CDR3 is given with its conserved first and last residue. Each record gives: V gene, clone size, J gene, D gene, CDR3 length, CDR3 protein, CDR3 DNA. The D gene is left open where the match is weak. For some rows the clone size is stated as once, few or many, or as a class when expanded; others skip it.

>TRBV7-2|-|TRBJ2-5|TRBD1|15
CASSFTRQGTETQYF
TGTGCCAGCAGCTTCACACGACAGGGAACAGAGACCCAGTACTTC
>TRBV4-3|-|TRBJ2-1|-|16
CASSQATGGSYNEQFF
TGCGCCAGCAGCCAAGCTACGGGCGGTTCCTACAATGAGCAGTTCTTC
>TRBV7-9|-|TRBJ2-1|-|13
CANSSGSYNEQFF
TGTGCCAACTCCTCCGGCTCCTACAATGAGCAGTTCTTC
>TRBV4-3|-|TRBJ1-2|-|17
CASSQDVLGPDRSGYTF
TGCGCCAGCAGCCAAGATGTTTTAGGCCCAGACAGATCTGGCTACACCTTC
>TRBV5-1|few|TRBJ2-1|TRBD2|16
CASSLDRTRVPNEQFF
TGCGCCAGCAGCTTGGACAGGACTAGAGTGCCCAATGAGCAGTTCTTC
>TRBV9|-|TRBJ1-1|-|14
CASSVVTRDTEAFF
TGTGCCAGCAGCGTGGTAACAAGGGACACTGAAGCTTTCTTT
>TRBV4-2|-|TRBJ2-3|TRBD2|20
CASSQVTGLAGGQGSDTQYF
TGTGCCAGCAGCCAAGTGACGGGACTAGCGGGGGGGCAAGGGTCAGATACGCAGTATTTT
>TRBV3-1|-|TRBJ2-1|TRBD1|14
CASSQFRDSNEQFF
TGTGCCAGCAGCCAGTTCCGGGACAGCAATGAGCAGTTCTTC
>TRBV2|-|TRBJ1-5|TRBD1|20
CASGDLSRDRDQYSNQPQHF
TGTGCCAGCGGTGACCTCTCAAGGGACAGGGACCAATATAGCAATCAGCCCCAGCATTTT
>TRBV4-3|-|TRBJ2-7|TRBD1|15
CASSQDDRGSYEQYF
TGTGCCAGCAGCCAGGATGACAGGGGCTCCTACGAGCAGTACTTC
>TRBV15|-|TRBJ2-7|-|18
CATSRDLPHGERPYEQYF
TGTGCCACCAGCAGAGATCTCCCCCACGGAGAGCGACCCTACGAGCAGTACTTC
>TRBV6-6|few|TRBJ1-6|TRBD1|14
CASTLGTGNSPLHF
TGTGCCAGCACTTTGGGGACAGGGAATTCACCCCTCCACTTT
>TRBV6-5|-|TRBJ1-1|-|14
CASTLGGMNTEAFF
TGTGCCAGCACCCTAGGTGGGATGAACACTGAAGCTTTCTTT
>TRBV20-1|-|TRBJ2-1|-|13
CSARGAAGGEQFF
TGCAGTGCTAGAGGAGCTGCCGGGGGTGAGCAGTTCTTC
>TRBV6-1|-|TRBJ2-1|TRBD1|19
CASSGRDRGRGLINNEQFF
TGTGCCAGCAGTGGCCGGGACAGGGGGCGAGGTCTCATTAACAATGAGCAGTTCTTC
>TRBV5-5|-|TRBJ2-3|-|15
CASSQGPISTDTQYF
TGTGCCAGCAGCCAGGGACCGATTAGCACAGATACGCAGTATTTT
>TRBV7-7|few|TRBJ2-2|-|16
CASSPMGGAGTGELFF
TGTGCCAGCAGCCCAATGGGGGGGGCCGGCACCGGGGAGCTGTTTTTT
>TRBV7-2|-|TRBJ2-7|-|15
CASSILIVRDGEQYF
TGTGCCAGCAGCATTCTAATAGTCAGGGACGGCGAGCAGTACTTC
>TRBV25-1|-|TRBJ1-6|-|16
CASSELEPIGHSPLHF
TGTGCCAGCAGTGAATTAGAGCCGATCGGACATTCACCCCTCCACTTT
>TRBV14|-|TRBJ2-3|-|14
CASSQDAKVDTQYF
TGTGCCAGCAGCCAAGACGCGAAGGTAGATACGCAGTATTTT